This TCR beta chain was observed in a study of blood T cell repertoires in COVID-19. Study details: Nucleic acid was either cDNA or gDNA, and it came from T cells, B-cell-depleted T cells, or PBMCs.

Under the authors' procedure: Amplification from reference gene primers served as the basis for estimated nucleated cell counts. Sequencing was performed with immunoSEQ multiplex PCR; in TCRdb, only in-frame clones are kept and a portion is missing. That table supplies the V and J calls and clone size; D and trimming were determined from the DNA. The data contain 70,000 or so clones, around 78% of them singletons. V was pared by 5 bases and J by 5 bases, with 14 bases of the junction left unmatched. The CDR3 is made up of 18 amino acids. In germline, CDR1 is MGHDK, CDR2 SYGVNS. This clone was detected a few times.

The sequence came from a human donor in a cohort sampled during active COVID-19. Sequencing was carried out using peripheral blood. The chain links TRBV25-1 to TRBJ2-7; TRBD2 agrees at 14 bases. Here the CDR3 reads CASSSGLAGVRFSDEQYF. Written as DNA, the CDR3 is TGTGCCAGCAGTTCGGGACTAGCGGGAGTTAGGTTTTCGGACGAGCAGTACTTC.